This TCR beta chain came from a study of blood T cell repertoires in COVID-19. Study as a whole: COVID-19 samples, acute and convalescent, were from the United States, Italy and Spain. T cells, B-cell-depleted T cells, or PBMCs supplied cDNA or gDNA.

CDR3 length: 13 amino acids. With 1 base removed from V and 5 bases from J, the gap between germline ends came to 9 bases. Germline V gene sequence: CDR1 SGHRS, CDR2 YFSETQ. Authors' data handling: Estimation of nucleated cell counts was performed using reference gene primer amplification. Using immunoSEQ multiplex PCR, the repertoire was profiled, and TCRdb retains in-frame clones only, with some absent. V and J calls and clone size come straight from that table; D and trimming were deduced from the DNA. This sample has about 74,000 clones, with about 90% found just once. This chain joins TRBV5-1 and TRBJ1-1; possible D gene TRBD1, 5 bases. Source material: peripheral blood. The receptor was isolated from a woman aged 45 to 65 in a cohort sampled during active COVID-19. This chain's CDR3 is CASSLMAGTEAFF. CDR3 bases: TGCGCCAGCAGCTTGATGGCAGGGACTGAAGCTTTCTTT.